These 17 T cell receptor beta chains originate from one sample sequenced in a study of beta chain features in type 1 diabetes. Points from the study as a whole: Moderately but significantly shorter TCRB CDR3s were found in Type 1 diabetes patients in all four CD4+ subsets.

These receptors have no identified antigens. Reverse transcription of all isolated RNA meant that expressed TCRB transcripts were sequenced. Generated by immunoSEQ multiplex PCR, the TCRdb table keeps only in-frame clones and is missing some. The sample has about 700,000 clones, roughly 13% seen once. Sequencing was done on a sample of naive CD4+ T cells from blood. All receptors derive from a man between 18 and 29 years old with type 1 diabetes.

This chain links TRBV15 with TRBJ2-5; 8 bases line up with TRBD2. The ends lost 0 bases at V and 2 bases at J; junction bases unmatched: 5. This CDR3 is 16 amino acids long. Per the germline V gene, CDR1 is LNHNV and CDR2 is YYDKDF (reference sequence). In nucleotides, the CDR3 is TGTGCCACCAGCAGAGAAAATAGCGGGGCGCAAGAGACCCAGTACTTC. Residues: CATSRENSGAQETQYF.

The V call is TRBV9, the J call TRBJ2-2; D possibly corresponds to TRBD2 (6 bases). Germline loops: CDR1 SGDLS, CDR2 YYNGEE. The CDR3 sequence is 15 residues long. The germline V and J ends were trimmed by 0 bases and 6 bases, with 12 bases remaining between them. This CDR3 is CASSVAGGVAGELFF. As DNA, the CDR3 is TGTGCCAGCAGCGTAGCTGGCGGGGTCGCCGGGGAGCTGTTTTTT.

The sample holds a few counts of this clone. The chain has TRBV10-3 and TRBJ2-3, with TRBD1 identical over 7 bases. The germline gives CDR1 ENHRY, CDR2 SYGVKD. The junction had 7 bases not matched to a gene; V was cut back by 2 bases and J by 14 bases. The CDR3 extends over 12 amino acids. The CDR3 spells CAISEQGVVGYF. CDR3 DNA sequence: TGTGCCATCAGTGAGCAGGGGGTGGTTGGGTATTTT.

This clone was seen a handful of times. The rearrangement uses TRBV15 and TRBJ2-5; 7 nucleotides match TRBD2. The CDR3 consists of 15 residues. V gave up 0 bases and J gave up 5 bases; unmatched junction bases: 6. Germline assignment: CDR1 LNHNV and CDR2 YYDKDF (reference sequence). The CDR3 coding sequence is TGTGCCACCAGCAGAGAAGGGGCGGGGGATGAGACCCAGTACTTC. Residues: CATSREGAGDETQYF. Full variable domain (rest looked up from reference TRBV15 and TRBJ2-5): DAMVIQNPRYQVTQFGKPVTLSCSQTLNHNVMYWYQQKSSQAPKLLFHYYDKDFNNEADTPDNFQSRRPNTSFCFLDIRSPGLGDTAMYLCATSREGAGDETQYFGPGTRLLVL.

The rearrangement links TRBV6-5 to TRBJ1-2, with unresolved D. Trimming stripped 5 bases from V and 4 bases from J, with 17 bases between. Germline lookup yields CDR1 MNHEY and CDR2 SVGAGI. This CDR3 has 15 residues. The CDR3 nucleotides are TGTGCCAGCAGTAGCTCCGCGGGCGTGGGCTATGGCTACACCTTC. Its protein is CASSSSAGVGYGYTF.

V and J are TRBV9 and TRBJ1-6, with D tentatively TRBD1 (6 bases). Germline V gives CDR1 SGDLS, CDR2 YYNGEE. The CDR3 extends over 16 amino acids. V lost 3 bases and J lost 8, with 18 bases in between. The CDR3 is CASSEGGHPMDSPLHF. The CDR3 nucleotides read TGTGCCAGCAGCGAGGGGGGACACCCTATGGATTCACCCCTCCACTTT.

This clone was observed a few times. The chain recombines TRBV5-1 with TRBJ2-5; 8 bases align to TRBD1. The trim removed 4 bases at V and 0 bases at J, leaving 5 bases unmatched. This CDR3 has 15 residues. Germline assignment: CDR1 SGHRS and CDR2 YFSETQ. As DNA, the CDR3 is TGCGCCAGCAGCACAACGACAGGGGACCAAGAGACCCAGTACTTC. Translated: CASSTTTGDQETQYF.

This clone turned up a few times. The V call is TRBV30, the J call TRBJ1-2; weak D call: TRBD1 (6 bases). Looked up from germline, CDR1 is GTSNPN and CDR2 is SVGIG (reference sequence). V was cut by 8 bases and J by 4 bases, with 14 bases left in between. The CDR3 is made up of 12 amino acids. Here the CDR3 DNA reads TGTGCCCGAGGGGGAGTAAGCTATGGCTACACCTTC. Residues: CARGGVSYGYTF.

This clone was observed a handful of times. The chain combines TRBV20-1 with TRBJ2-7, with D hard to call. V lost 2 bases and J lost 2, with 4 bases in between. CDR3 size: 11 residues. Germline CDR1 is DFQATT and CDR2 is SNEGSKA (reference sequence). CDR3 nucleotides: TGCAGTGCTAGATCACCCTACGAGCAGTACTTC. This codes for CSARSPYEQYF.

This clone appeared a few times. J is TRBJ2-1 and V is TRBV2; D is perhaps TRBD2 (5 bases). Germline lookup yields CDR1 SNHLY and CDR2 FYNNEI. Trimming pared 7 bases from V and 9 bases from J, leaving 13 bases between. The CDR3 runs to 12 residues. The CDR3 DNA reads TGTGCCAGCAAGGAGGAAAATCCTGAGCAGTTCTTC. Its translation is CASKEENPEQFF.

This clone was counted between two and nine times. The chain is built from TRBV9 and TRBJ2-2; D is perhaps TRBD2 (6 bases). This CDR3 contains 15 residues. Trimming removed 1 base from V and 4 bases from J, with 11 bases in between. Germline V lookup: CDR1 SGDLS, CDR2 YYNGEE. CDR3 DNA: TGTGCCAGCAGCGTACTGGGAGGCGGCACCGGGGAGCTGTTTTTT. Translating gives CASSVLGGGTGELFF.

CDR3 sequence: CASSSSGLYGYTF. The CDR3 nucleotides are TGTGCCAGCAGTTCTTCAGGCCTCTATGGCTACACCTTC. This chain connects TRBV28 to TRBJ1-2; no clear D gene. The V end lost 4 bases, the J end lost 4 bases, and 10 bases lay between the germline ends. Germline CDR1 and CDR2: MDHEN and SYDVKM. This CDR3 region has 13 residues.

The V gene is TRBV25-1, the J gene TRBJ2-1, with 11 bases identical to TRBD2. Germline loops: CDR1 MGHDK, CDR2 SYGVNS. This CDR3 comprises 13 residues. V was pared by 6 bases and J by 10 bases, with 5 bases of the junction left unmatched. CDR3 sequence reads: CASRIAGGMEQFF. CDR3 DNA sequence: TGTGCCAGCAGAATAGCGGGGGGGATGGAGCAGTTCTTC.

This clone has only a few counts. This sequence joins TRBV13 and TRBJ1-1; 7 bases are shared with TRBD1. The length of the CDR3 is 18 residues. Germline loops: CDR1 PRHDT, CDR2 FYEKMQ (reference sequence). Trimming took 4 bases from V and 0 from J; bases not matched to a gene: 14. The CDR3 region has the DNA TGTGCCAGCAGCTCTCCGGGACAGAGTATACTCATGAACACTGAAGCTTTCTTT. Translating it yields CASSSPGQSILMNTEAFF.

The chain carries TRBV28 and TRBJ1-1; D is uncertain. Germline assignment: CDR1 MDHEN and CDR2 SYDVKM. The CDR3 runs to 14 residues. Trimming took 6 bases from V and 1 from J, leaving 12 bases between them. CDR3 nucleotide sequence: TGTGCCAGCAGGGTGACGACGGGGAACACTGAAGCTTTCTTT. Protein product: CASRVTTGNTEAFF.

V and J are TRBV4-1 and TRBJ1-6; 7 bases fit TRBD1. Per germline, CDR1 MGHRA and CDR2 YSYEKL. V shed 3 bases and J 7 bases; nucleotides not matched to a gene: 9. The CDR3 covers 16 residues. The DNA of the CDR3 is TGCGCCAGCAGCCACCCCACAGGGGAAAGCAATTCACCCCTCCACTTT. Protein sequence: CASSHPTGESNSPLHF.

This chain joins TRBV10-3 and TRBJ1-1; maybe TRBD1 (5 bases). Trimming removed 0 bases from V and 0 bases from J, with 17 bases in between. CDR3 length equals 18 residues. The V gene's germline CDR1 is ENHRY and CDR2 SYGVKD. DNA of the CDR3: TGTGCCATCAGTGAGTCGAGGGGAAGGAGAGACATGAACACTGAAGCTTTCTTT. Its protein product is CAISESRGRRDMNTEAFF.